This T cell receptor beta chain came from a study of Graves' ophthalmopathy and Graves' hyperthyroidism. Overall study context: Prior to any treatment, peripheral blood was collected at the time of initial diagnosis.

Study outcomes and limitations: Progression of ophthalmopathy was predicted by the model with 60% to 71% sensitivity and just under 75% specificity.

This CDR3 has 16 amino acids. The V end was cut by 2 bases, the J end by 1 base, with 10 bases between. Per the germline V gene, CDR1 is KGHDR and CDR2 is SFDVKD. Being free of ophthalmopathy for 18 months of follow-up defined stable hyperthyroidism. The study recruited hyperthyroidism patients aged 18 to 65 who were newly diagnosed, under 2 months' duration. As regards this clonotype: No antigen is known for it.

Scientists amplified the TCR beta CDR3 regions from RNA transcripts. First-round RT-PCR relied on HTBI primers, and a second-round multiplex PCR came next. TCRdb redid the calling of the multiplex PCR reads with MiXCR, one entry per CDR3 protein. The sample consists of a few hundred thousand distinct CDR3 sequences, about a sixth of them appearing once. The TCR originated in an adult woman with stable Graves' hyperthyroidism. The rearrangement uses TRBV24-1 and TRBJ2-2; D is unclear. Input material: peripheral blood. The CDR3 nucleotides read TGTGCCACCAGTGATTCCTCCCAAGTGAACACCGGGGAGCTGTTTTTT. This gives the protein CATSDSSQVNTGELFF.